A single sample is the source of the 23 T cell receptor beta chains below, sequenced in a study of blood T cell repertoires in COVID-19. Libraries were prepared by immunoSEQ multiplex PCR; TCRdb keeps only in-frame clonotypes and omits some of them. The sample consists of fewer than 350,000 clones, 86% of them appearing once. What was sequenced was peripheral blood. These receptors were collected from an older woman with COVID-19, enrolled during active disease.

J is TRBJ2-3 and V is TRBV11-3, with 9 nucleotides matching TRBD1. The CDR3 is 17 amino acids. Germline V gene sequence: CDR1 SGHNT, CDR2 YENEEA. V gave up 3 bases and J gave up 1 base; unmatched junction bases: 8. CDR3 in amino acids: CASSLGTGSRGTDTQYF. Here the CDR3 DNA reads TGTGCCAGCAGCTTGGGGACAGGGTCAAGGGGCACAGATACGCAGTATTTT.

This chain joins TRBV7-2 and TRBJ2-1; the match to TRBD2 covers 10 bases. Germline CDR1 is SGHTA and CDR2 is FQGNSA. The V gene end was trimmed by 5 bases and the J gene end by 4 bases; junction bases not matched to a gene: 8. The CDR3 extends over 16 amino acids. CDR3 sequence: CASSVTSGEPYNEQFF. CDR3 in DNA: TGTGCCAGCAGCGTTACTAGCGGGGAACCTTACAATGAGCAGTTCTTC.

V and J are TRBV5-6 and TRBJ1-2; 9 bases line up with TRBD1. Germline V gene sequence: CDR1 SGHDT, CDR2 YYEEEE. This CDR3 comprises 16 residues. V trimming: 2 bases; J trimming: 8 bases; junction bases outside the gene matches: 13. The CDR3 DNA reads TGTGCCAGCAGCTTAAAGTTCGGGGGGACAGGGATCGGCTACACCTTC. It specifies CASSLKFGGTGIGYTF.

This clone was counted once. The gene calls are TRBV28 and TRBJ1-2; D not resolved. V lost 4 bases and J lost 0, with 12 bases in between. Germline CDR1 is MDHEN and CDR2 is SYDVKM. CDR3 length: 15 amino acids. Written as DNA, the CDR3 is TGTGCCAGCAGTTCCCCGGTGAGGACTAACTATGGCTACACCTTC. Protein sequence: CASSSPVRTNYGYTF.

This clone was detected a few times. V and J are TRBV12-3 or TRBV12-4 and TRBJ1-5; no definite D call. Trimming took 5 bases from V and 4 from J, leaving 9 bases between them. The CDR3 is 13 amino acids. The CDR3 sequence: CASSLPPNQPQHF. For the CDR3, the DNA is TGTGCCAGCAGTCTCCCCCCTAATCAGCCCCAGCATTTT.

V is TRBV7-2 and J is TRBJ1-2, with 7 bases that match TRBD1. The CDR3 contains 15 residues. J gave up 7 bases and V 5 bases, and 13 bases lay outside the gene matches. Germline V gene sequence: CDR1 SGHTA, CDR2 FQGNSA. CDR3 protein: CASSGDNRGGGGYTF. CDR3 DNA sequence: TGTGCCAGCAGCGGAGATAACAGGGGTGGCGGTGGCTACACCTTC.

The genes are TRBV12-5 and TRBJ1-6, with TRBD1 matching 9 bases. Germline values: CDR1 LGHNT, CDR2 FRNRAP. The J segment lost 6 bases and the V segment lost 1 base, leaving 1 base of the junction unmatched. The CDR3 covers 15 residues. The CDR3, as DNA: TGTGCTAGTGGTTTGGGGGACAGGGTTAATTCACCCCTCCACTTT. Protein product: CASGLGDRVNSPLHF.

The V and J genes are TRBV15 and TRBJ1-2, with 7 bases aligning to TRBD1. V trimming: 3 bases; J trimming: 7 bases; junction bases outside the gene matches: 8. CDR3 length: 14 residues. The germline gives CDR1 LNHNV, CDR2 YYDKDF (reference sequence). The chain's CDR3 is CATSRLTGETGYTF. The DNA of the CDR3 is TGTGCCACCAGCAGGTTAACAGGGGAGACTGGCTACACCTTC.

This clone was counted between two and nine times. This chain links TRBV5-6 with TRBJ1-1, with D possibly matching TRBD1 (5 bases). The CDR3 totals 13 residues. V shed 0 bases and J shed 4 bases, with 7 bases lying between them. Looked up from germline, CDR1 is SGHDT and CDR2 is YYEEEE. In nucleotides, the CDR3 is TGTGCCAGCAGCTTGGCAGGGCGCACTGAAGCTTTCTTT. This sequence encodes CASSLAGRTEAFF.

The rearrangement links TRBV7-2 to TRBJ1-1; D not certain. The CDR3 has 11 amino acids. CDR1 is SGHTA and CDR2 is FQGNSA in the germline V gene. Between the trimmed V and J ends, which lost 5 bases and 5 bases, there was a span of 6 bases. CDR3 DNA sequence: TGTGCCAGCAGCCCCCTTACTGAAGCTTTCTTT. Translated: CASSPLTEAFF.

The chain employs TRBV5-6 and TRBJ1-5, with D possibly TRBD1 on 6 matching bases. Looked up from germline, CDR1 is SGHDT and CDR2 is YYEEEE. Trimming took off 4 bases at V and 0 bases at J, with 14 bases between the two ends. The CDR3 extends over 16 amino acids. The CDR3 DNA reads TGTGCCAGCAGCCGCGGACAGTTGTATAGCAATCAGCCCCAGCATTTT. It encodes CASSRGQLYSNQPQHF. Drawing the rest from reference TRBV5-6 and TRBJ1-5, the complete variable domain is DAGVTQSPTHLIKTRGQQVTLRCSPKSGHDTVSWYQQALGQGPQFIFQYYEEEERQRGNFPDRFSGHQFPNYSSELNVNALLLGDSALYLCASSRGQLYSNQPQHFGDGTRLSIL.

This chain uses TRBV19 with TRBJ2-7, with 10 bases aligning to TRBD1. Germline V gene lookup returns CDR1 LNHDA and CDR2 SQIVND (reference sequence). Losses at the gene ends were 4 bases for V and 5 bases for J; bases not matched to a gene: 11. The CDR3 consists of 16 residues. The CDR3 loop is CASSTPPGQGYHEQYF. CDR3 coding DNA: TGTGCCAGTAGTACCCCCCCGGGACAGGGGTATCACGAGCAGTACTTC.

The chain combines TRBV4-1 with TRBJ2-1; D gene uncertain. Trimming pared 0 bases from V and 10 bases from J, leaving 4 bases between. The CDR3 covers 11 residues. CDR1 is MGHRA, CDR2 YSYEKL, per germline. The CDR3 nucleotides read TGCGCCAGCAGCCAAGATCAGGAGCAGTTCTTC. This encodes CASSQDQEQFF.

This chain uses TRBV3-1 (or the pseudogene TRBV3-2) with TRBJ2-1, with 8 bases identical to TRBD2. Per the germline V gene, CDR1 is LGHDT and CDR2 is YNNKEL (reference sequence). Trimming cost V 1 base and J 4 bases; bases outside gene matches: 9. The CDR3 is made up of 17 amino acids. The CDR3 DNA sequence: TGTGCCAGCAGCCAAGTGAGAAGCGGGGGAGCTTACAATGAGCAGTTCTTC. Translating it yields CASSQVRSGGAYNEQFF.

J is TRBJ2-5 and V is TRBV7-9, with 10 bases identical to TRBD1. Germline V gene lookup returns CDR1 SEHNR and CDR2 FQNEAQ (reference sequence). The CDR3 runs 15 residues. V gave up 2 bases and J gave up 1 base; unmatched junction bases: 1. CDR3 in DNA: TGTGCCAGCAGCTTATGGACAGGGGGCCAAGAGACCCAGTACTTC. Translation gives CASSLWTGGQETQYF.

The CDR3 bases are TGCGCCAGCAGTGAGTCAAAGGGAGCAGAGACCCAGTACTTC. The encoded protein is CASSESKGAETQYF. V gene TRBV10-1 combines with J gene TRBJ2-5; TRBD2 might be the D (5 bases). The CDR3 runs 14 residues. Germline V gene data show CDR1 as WNHNN and CDR2 as SYGVQD (reference sequence). V was cut by 0 bases and J by 4 bases, with 9 bases left in between.

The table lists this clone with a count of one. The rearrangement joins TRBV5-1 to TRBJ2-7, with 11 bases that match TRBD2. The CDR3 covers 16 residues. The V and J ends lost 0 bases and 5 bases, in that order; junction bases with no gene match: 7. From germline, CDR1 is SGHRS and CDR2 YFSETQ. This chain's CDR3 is CASSLARSGGADEQYF. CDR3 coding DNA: TGCGCCAGCAGCTTGGCCCGTAGCGGGGGGGCCGACGAGCAGTACTTC. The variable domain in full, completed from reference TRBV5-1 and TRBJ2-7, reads KAGVTQTPRYLIKTRGQQVTLSCSPISGHRSVSWYQQTPGQGLQFLFEYFSETQRNKGNFPGRFSGRQFSNSRSEMNVSTLELGDSALYLCASSLARSGGADEQYFGPGTRLTVT.

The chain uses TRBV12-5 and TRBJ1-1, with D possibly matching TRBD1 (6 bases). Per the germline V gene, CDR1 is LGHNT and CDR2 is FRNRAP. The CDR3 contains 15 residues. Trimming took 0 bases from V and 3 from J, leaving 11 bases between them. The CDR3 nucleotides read TGTGCTAGTGGTTTGGTACCAGGGGCTCACACTGAAGCTTTCTTT. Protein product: CASGLVPGAHTEAFF.

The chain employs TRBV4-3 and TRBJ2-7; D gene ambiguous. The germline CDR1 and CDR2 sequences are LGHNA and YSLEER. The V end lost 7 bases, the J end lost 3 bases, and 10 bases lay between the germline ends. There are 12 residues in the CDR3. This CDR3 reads CASIPNFYEQYF. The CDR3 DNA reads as TGCGCCAGCATCCCTAACTTCTACGAGCAGTACTTC.

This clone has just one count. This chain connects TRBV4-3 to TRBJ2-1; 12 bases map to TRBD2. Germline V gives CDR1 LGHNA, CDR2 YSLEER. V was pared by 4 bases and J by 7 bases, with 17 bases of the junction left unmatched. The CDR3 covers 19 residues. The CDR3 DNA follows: TGCGCCAGCAGCCGCGGAGCTTCTAGCGGGGGGGCGATAAGGAATGAGCAGTTCTTC. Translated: CASSRGASSGGAIRNEQFF.

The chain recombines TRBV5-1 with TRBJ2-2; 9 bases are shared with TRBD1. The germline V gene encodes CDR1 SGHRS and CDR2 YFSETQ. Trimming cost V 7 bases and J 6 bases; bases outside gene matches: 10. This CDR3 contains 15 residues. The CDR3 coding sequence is TGCGCCAGCCGTAGGGGGACAGGGAGTCCCGGGGAGCTGTTTTTT. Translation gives CASRRGTGSPGELFF.

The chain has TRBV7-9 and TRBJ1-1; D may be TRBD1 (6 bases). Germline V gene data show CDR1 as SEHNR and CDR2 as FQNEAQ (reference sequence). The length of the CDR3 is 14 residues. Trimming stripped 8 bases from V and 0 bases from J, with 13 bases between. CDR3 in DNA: TGTGCCAGCGGCGCAACAGGGTTGAACACTGAAGCTTTCTTT. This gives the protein CASGATGLNTEAFF. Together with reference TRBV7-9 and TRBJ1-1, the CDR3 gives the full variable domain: DTGVSQNPRHKITKRGQNVTFRCDPISEHNRLYWYRQTLGQGPEFLTYFQNEAQLEKSRLLSDRFSAERPKGSFSTLEIQRTEQGDSAMYLCASGATGLNTEAFFGQGTRLTVV.

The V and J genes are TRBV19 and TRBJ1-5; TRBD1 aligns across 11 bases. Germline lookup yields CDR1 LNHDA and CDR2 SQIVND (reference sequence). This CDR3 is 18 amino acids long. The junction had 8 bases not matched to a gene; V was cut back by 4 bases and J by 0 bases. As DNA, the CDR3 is TGTGCCAGTAGTAGGACAGGGGGCACTTTGGGTAGCAATCAGCCCCAGCATTTT. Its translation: CASSRTGGTLGSNQPQHF.